This T cell receptor beta chain was profiled in a study of blood T cell repertoires in COVID-19. CDR3 size: 15 residues. V was trimmed by 4 bases and J by 3 bases, leaving 15 bases between them. Per the germline V gene, CDR1 is SGHVS and CDR2 is FQNEAQ. Participants, about 18 to 90 years old, spanned 25 or so US areas. Either two negative PCRs, clearance, or symptom resolution qualified Cohort 3 donors as recovered. In the study's own analysis: It was from reference gene primer amplification that nucleated cell counts were estimated. Only in-frame clones appear in the TCRdb table, and some are missing; sequencing was by immunoSEQ multiplex PCR. V, J and clone size are taken as reported in that table, and D and trimming were inferred from the DNA itself. The sample records 270,000 or so clones, more than 65% being singletons.

The material sequenced was PBMCs or T cells enriched from blood (not recorded which). The chain employs TRBV7-8 and TRBJ1-2; D possibly corresponds to TRBD1 (5 bases). The source of this sequence is a man aged 45-65 years who had recovered from COVID-19. The CDR3 nucleotides are TGTGCCAGCAGCTCCGACCCCAGGGATTACTATGGCTACACCTTC. It specifies CASSSDPRDYYGYTF.